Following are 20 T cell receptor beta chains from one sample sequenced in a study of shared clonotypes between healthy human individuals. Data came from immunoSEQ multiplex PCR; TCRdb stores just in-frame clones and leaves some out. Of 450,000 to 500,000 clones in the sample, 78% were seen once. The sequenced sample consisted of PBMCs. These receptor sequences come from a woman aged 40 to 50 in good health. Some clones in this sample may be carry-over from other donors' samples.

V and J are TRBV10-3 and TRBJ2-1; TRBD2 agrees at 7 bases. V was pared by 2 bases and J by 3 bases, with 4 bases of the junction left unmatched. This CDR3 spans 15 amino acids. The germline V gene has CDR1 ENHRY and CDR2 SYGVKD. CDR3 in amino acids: CAISETGLSYNEQFF. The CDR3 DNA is TGTGCCATCAGTGAGACGGGACTAAGCTACAATGAGCAGTTCTTC.

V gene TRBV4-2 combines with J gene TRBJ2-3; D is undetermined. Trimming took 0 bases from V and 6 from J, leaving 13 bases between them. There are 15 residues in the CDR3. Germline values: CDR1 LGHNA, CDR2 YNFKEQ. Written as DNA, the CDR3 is TGTGCCAGCAGCCAAGATGGGGAACCTGCGGATACGCAGTATTTT. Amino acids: CASSQDGEPADTQYF.

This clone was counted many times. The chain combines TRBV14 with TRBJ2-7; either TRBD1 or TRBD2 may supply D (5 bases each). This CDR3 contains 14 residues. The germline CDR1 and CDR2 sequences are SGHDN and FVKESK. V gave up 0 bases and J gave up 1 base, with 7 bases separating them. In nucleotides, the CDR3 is TGTGCCAGCAGCCAAGAATGGGGGTCCTACGAGCAGTACTTC. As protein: CASSQEWGSYEQYF.

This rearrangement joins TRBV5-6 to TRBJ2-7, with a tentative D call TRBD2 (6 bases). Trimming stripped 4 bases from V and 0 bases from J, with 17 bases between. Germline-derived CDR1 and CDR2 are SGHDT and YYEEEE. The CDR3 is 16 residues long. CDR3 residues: CASSPMGGTHSYEQYF. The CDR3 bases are TGTGCCAGCAGCCCCATGGGCGGGACCCACTCCTACGAGCAGTACTTC.

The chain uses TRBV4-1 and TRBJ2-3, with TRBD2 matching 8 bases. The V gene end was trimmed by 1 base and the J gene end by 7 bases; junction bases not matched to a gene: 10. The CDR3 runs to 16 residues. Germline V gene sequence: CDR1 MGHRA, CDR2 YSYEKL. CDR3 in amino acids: CASSQGAAGVLNTQYF. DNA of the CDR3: TGCGCCAGCAGCCAAGGGGCAGCGGGAGTTCTAAATACGCAGTATTTT.

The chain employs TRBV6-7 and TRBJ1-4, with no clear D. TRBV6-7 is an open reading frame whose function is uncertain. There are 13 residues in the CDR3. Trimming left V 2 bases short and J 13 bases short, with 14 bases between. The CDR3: CASSYPRPDGLFF. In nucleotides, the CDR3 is TGTGCCAGCAGTTACCCCAGGCCCGACGGACTGTTTTTT.

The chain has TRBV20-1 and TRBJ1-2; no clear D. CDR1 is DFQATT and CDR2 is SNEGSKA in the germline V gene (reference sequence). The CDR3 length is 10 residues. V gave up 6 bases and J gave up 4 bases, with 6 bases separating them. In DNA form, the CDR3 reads TGCAGTGCGGGCCCCTATGGCTACACCTTC. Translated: CSAGPYGYTF.

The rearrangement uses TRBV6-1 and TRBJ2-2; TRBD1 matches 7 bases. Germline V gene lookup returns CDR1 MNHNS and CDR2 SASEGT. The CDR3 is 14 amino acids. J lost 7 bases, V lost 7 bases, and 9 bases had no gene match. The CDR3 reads CASIIGTEIGELFF. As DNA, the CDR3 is TGTGCCAGCATCATCGGGACAGAAATCGGGGAGCTGTTTTTT.

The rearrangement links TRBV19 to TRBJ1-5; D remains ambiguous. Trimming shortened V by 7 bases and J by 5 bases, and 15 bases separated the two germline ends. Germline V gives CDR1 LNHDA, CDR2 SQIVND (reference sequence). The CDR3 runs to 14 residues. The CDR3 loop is CASNPDWWDQPQHF. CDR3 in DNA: TGTGCCAGTAATCCCGACTGGTGGGATCAGCCCCAGCATTTT.

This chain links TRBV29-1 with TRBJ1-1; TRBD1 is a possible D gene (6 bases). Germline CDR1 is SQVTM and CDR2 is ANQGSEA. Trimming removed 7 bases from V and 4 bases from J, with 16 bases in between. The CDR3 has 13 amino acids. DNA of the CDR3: TGCAGCGGCCAGGGACACGGGGGCACTGAAGCTTTCTTT. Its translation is CSGQGHGGTEAFF.

As DNA, the CDR3 is TGTGCCAGCAGCTCCCCTCTAGGTAATGAGCAGTTCTTC. It encodes CASSSPLGNEQFF. This chain joins TRBV7-2 and TRBJ2-1; D ambiguous. From germline, CDR1 is SGHTA and CDR2 FQGNSA. V lost 4 bases and J 7 bases, leaving 11 bases between the germline ends. The CDR3 consists of 13 residues.

The CDR3 coding sequence is TGTGCCAGCAGCCAGGGACTAGCAAGCGAGCAGTACTTC. Encoded protein: CASSQGLASEQYF. The rearrangement joins TRBV11-2 to TRBJ2-7; 9 bases map to TRBD2. The J segment lost 6 bases and the V segment lost 5 bases, leaving 5 bases of the junction unmatched. Germline CDR1 is SGHAT and CDR2 is FQNNGV. The CDR3 spans 13 residues.

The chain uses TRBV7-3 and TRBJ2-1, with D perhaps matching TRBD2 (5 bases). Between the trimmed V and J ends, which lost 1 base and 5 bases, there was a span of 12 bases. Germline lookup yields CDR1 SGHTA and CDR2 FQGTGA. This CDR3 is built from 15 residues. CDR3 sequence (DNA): TGTGCCAGCAGCTTAATGGCGGGTACCGACAATGAGCAGTTCTTC. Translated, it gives CASSLMAGTDNEQFF. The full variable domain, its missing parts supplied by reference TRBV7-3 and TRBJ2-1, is GAGVSQTPSNKVTEKGKYVELRCDPISGHTALYWYRQSLGQGPEFLIYFQGTGAADDSGLPNDRFFAVRPEGSVSTLKIQRTERGDSAVYLCASSLMAGTDNEQFFGPGTRLTVL.

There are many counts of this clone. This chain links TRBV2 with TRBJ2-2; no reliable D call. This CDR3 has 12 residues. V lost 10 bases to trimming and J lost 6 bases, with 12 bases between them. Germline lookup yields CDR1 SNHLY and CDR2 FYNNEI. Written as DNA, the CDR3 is TGTGCCACCTCCCGCGAAGCCGGGGAGCTGTTTTTT. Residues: CATSREAGELFF.

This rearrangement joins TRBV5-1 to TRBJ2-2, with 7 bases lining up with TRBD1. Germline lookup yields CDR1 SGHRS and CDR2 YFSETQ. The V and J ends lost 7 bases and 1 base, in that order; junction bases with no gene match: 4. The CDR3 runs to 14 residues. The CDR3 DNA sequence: TGCGCCAGCCAGTGGGACAGGAACACCGGGGAGCTGTTTTTT. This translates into CASQWDRNTGELFF.

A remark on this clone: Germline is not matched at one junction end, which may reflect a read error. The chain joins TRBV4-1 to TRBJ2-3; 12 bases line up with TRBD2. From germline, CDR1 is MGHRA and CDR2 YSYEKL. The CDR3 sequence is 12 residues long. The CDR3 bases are TGCGCCAGCAGTCACGATGGGACTAGCGGGCATTTT. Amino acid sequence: CASSHDGTSGHF.

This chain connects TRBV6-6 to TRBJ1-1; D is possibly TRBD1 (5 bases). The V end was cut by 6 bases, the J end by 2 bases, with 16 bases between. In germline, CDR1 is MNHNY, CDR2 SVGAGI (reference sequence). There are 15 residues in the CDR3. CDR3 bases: TGTGCCAGCAGACGTCCGGGACCGGATAACACTGAAGCTTTCTTT. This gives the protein CASRRPGPDNTEAFF.

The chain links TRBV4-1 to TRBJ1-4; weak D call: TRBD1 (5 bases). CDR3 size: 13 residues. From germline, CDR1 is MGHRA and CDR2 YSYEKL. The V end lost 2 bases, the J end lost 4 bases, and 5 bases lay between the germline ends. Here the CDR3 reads CASSQQGNEKLFF. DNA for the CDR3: TGCGCCAGCAGCCAACAGGGTAATGAAAAACTGTTTTTT.

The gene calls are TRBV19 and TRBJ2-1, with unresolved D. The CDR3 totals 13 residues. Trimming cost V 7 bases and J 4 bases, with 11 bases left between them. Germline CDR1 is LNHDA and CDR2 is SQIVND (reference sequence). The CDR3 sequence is CASTPKTYNEQFF. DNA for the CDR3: TGTGCCAGTACTCCAAAAACGTACAATGAGCAGTTCTTC.

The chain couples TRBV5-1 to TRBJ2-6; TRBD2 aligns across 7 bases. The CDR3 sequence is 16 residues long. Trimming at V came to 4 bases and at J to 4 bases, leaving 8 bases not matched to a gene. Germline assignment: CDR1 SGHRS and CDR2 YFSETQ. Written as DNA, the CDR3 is TGCGCCAGCAGCCCTACTACAGCGGGAGGGGCCAACGTCCTGACTTTC. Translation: CASSPTTAGGANVLTF.